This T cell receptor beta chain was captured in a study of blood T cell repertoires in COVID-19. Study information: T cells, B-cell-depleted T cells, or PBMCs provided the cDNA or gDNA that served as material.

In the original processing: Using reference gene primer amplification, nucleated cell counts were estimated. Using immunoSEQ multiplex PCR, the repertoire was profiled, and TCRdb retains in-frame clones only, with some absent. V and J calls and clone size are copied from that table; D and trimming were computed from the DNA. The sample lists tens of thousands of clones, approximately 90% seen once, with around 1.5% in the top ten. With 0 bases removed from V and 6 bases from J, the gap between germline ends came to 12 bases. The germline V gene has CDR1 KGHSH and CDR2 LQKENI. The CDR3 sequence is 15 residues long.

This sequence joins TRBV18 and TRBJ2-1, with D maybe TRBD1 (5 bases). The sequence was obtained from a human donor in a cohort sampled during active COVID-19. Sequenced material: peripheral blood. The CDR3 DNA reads TGTGCCAGCTCACCACCCGCAGGGTTAGGCAATGAGCAGTTCTTC. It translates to CASSPPAGLGNEQFF.